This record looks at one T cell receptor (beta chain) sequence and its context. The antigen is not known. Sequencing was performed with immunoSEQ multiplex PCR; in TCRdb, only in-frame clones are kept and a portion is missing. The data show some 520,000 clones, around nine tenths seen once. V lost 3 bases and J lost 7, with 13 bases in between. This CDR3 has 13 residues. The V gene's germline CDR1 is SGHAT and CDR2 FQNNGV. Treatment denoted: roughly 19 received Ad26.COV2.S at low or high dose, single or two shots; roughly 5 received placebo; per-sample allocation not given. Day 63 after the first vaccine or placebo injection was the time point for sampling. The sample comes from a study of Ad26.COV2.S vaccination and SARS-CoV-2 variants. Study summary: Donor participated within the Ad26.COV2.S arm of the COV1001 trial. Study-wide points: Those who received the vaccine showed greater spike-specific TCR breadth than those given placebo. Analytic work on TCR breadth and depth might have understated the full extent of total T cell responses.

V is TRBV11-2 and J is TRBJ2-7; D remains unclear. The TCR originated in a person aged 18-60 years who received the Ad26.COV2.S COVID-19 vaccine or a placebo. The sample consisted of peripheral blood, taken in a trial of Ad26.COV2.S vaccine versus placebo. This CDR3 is CASSLDGGREQYF. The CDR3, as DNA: TGTGCCAGCAGCTTGGATGGTGGGCGGGAGCAGTACTTC. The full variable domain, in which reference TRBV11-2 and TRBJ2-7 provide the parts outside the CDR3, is EAGVAQSPRYKIIEKRQSVAFWCNPISGHATLYWYQQILGQGPKLLIQFQNNGVVDDSQLPKDRFSAERLKGVDSTLKIQPAKLEDSAVYLCASSLDGGREQYFGPGTRLTVT.